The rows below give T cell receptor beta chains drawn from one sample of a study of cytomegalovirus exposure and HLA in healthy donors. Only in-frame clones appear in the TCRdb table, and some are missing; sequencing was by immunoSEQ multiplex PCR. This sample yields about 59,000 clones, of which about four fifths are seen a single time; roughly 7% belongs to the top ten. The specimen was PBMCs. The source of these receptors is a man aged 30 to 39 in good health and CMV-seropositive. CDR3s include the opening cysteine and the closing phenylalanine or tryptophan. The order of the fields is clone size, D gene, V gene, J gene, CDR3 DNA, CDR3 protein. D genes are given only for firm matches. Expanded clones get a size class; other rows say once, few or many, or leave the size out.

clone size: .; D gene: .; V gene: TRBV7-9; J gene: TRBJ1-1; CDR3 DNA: TGTGCCAGTGCCGCCGGGGGGCCTGAAGCTTTCTTT; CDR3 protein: CASAAGGPEAFF
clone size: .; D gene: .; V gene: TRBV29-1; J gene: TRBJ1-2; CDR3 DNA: TGCAGCGTTCAACAGCTCTATGGCTACACCTTC; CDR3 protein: CSVQQLYGYTF
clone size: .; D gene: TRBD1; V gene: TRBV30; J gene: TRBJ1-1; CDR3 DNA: TGTGCCTGGAGTCGGACAGGGAGGACGGCTTTCTTT; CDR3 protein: CAWSRTGRTAFF
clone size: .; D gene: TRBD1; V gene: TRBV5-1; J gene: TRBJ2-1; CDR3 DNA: TGCGCCAGCAGCCACATTTTTGGGGACAGGCGATCTAACAATGAGCAGTTCTTC; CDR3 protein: CASSHIFGDRRSNNEQFF
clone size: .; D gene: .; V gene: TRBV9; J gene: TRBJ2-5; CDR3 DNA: TGTGCCAGCAGCGTACAGGGGGGCACAGAGACCCAGTACTTC; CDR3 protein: CASSVQGGTETQYF
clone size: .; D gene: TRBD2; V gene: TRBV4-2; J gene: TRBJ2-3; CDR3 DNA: TGTGCCAGCAGCCAAGCGGGAACGGGGGGGCCGTTTGATACGCAGTATTTT; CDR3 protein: CASSQAGTGGPFDTQYF
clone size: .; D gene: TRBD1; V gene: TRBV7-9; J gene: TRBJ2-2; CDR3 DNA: TGTGCCAGCAGCTTAGCGAGGGGGCCGGTCACCGGGGAGCTGTTTTTT; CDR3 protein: CASSLARGPVTGELFF
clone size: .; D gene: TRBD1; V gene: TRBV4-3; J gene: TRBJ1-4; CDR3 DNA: TGCGCCAGCAGCCAAGGGGGACAGGGCTGGGAAAAACTGTTTTTT; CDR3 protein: CASSQGGQGWEKLFF
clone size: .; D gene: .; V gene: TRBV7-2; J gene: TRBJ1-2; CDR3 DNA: TGTGCCAGCAGCCCGGCGCCCTCCGGGGGCTACACCTTC; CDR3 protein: CASSPAPSGGYTF
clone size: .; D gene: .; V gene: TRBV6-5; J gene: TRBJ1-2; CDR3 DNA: TGTGCCAGCAGCGACCCCCCACCCGGGAGGGGCTACACCTTC; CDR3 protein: CASSDPPPGRGYTF
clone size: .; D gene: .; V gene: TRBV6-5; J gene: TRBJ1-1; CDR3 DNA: TGTGCCAGCAGTACAGGTCCCGAAGCTTTCTTT; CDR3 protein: CASSTGPEAFF
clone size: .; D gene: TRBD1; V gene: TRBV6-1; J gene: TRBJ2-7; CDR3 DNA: TGTGCCAGCAGTGAAGCAGAGGACAGGGGTACCTACGAGCAGTACTTC; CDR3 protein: CASSEAEDRGTYEQYF
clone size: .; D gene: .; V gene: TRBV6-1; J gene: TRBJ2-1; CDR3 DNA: TGTGCCAGCAGTGCCGTAGGGGGGGAAGGCGAGTTCTTC; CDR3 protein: CASSAVGGEGEFF
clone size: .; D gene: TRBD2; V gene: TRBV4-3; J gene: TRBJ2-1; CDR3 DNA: TGCGCCAGCAGCCAAGATGGTATAGCGGGGGGGCCGTGGTCCTACAATGAGCAGTTCTTC; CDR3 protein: CASSQDGIAGGPWSYNEQFF
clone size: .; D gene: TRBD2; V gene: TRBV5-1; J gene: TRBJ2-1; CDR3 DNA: TGCGCCAGCAGCTTGGTAGGGCCTAGCGGGGGTGGATACAATGAGCAGTTCTTC; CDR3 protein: CASSLVGPSGGGYNEQFF
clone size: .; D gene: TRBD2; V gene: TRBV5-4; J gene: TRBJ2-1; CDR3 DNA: TGTGCCAGCAGCTTGCCCGGGGGGGCCGCACGGAATGAGCAGTTCTTC; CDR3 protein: CASSLPGGAARNEQFF
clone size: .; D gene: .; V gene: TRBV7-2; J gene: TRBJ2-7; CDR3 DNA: TGTGCCAGCAGCTCGTCGGGCTACGAGCAGTACTTC; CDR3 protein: CASSSSGYEQYF
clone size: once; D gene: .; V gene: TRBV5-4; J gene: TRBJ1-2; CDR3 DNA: TGTGCCAGCAGCTTGTCAGGGATAGGAAGCTATGGCTACACCTTC; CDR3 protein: CASSLSGIGSYGYTF
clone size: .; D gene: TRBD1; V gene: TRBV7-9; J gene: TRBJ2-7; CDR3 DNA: TGTGCCAGCAGCTTGGGACAGTGGTTAGAGGTCTACGAGCAGTACTTC; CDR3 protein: CASSLGQWLEVYEQYF
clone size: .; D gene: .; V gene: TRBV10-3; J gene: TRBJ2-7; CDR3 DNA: TGTGCCATCAGCGAGGGGCGCGCCAGTGACGAGCAGTACTTC; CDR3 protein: CAISEGRASDEQYF
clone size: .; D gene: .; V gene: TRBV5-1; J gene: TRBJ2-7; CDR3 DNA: TGCGCCAGCAGCTTGGTGGGCGCCCACGAGCAGTACTTC; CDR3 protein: CASSLVGAHEQYF
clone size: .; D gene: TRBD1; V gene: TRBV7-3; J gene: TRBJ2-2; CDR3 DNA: TGTGCCAGCAGCTTAAGAGTGACAGGGGACACCGGGGAGCTGTTTTTT; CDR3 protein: CASSLRVTGDTGELFF
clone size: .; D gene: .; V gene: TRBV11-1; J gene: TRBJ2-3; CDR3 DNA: TGTGCCAGCAGCTTAGCCCTCTACACAGATACGCAGTATTTT; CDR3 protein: CASSLALYTDTQYF
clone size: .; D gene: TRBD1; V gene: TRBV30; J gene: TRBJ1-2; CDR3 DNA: TGTGCCGGCCGGGACAGACTGTATGGCTACACCTTC; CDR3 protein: CAGRDRLYGYTF
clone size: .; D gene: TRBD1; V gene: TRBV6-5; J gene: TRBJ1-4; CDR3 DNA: TGTGCCAGCAGTTACTCGACAGGGGGTGAAAAACTGTTTTTT; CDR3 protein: CASSYSTGGEKLFF
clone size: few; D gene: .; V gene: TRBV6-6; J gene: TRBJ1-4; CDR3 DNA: TGTGCCAGCAGTTACTCGAAGGGAGGAACTAATGAAAAACTGTTTTTT; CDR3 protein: CASSYSKGGTNEKLFF
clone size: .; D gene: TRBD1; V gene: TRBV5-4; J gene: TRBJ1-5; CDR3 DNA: TGTGCCAGCAGCCCGGGACAGGGGGCCGATCAGCCCCAGCATTTT; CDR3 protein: CASSPGQGADQPQHF
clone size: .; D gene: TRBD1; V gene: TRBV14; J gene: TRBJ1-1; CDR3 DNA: TGTGCCAGCAGCAGGGACAGGGGGCAGATGAACACTGAAGCTTTCTTT; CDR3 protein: CASSRDRGQMNTEAFF
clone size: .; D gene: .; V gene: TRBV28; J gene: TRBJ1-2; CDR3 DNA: TGTGCCAGCAGTTCCTCGGGCTACACCTTC; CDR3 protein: CASSSSGYTF
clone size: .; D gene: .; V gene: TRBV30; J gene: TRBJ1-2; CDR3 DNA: TGTGCCTGGAGCCCCCCATTTCTCCGCGTCTACACCTTC; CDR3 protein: CAWSPPFLRVYTF
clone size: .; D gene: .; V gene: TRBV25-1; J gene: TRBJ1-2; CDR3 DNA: TGTGCCAGCGAAACGGGGACTTGTGGCTACACCTTC; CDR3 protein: CASETGTCGYTF
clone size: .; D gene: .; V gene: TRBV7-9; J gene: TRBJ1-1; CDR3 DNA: TGTGCCAGCAGCTTAGTAGAAGGGGGAAGAGCTTTCTTT; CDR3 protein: CASSLVEGGRAFF
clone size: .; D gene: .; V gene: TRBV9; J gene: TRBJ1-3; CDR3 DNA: TGTGCCAGCAGCGTACAGGGAGGGGGGAACACCATATATTTT; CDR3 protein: CASSVQGGGNTIYF
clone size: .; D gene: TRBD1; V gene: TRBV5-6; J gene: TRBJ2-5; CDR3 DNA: TGTGCCAGCAGCCCAAGACAGGGGATCCGGGAGACCCAGTACTTC; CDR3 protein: CASSPRQGIRETQYF
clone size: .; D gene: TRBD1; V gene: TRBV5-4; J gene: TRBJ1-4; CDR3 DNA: TGTGCCAGCAGCGTAGGACAGGGGCGTGAAAAACTGTTTTTT; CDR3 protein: CASSVGQGREKLFF
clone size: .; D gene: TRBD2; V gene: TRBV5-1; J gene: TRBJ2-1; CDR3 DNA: TGCGCCAGCAGGCTGTCGGGACTACCGTACAATGAGCAGTTCTTC; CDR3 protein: CASRLSGLPYNEQFF
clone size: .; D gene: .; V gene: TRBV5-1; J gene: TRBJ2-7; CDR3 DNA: TGCGCCAGCAGCTTGGGAGTCGTTTCAGGGGCCTACGAGCAGTACTTC; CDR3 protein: CASSLGVVSGAYEQYF
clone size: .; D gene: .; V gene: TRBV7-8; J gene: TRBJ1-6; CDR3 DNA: TGTGCCAGCAGCTTATTGAGTGGGCAGGGAGGGGTACCCCTCCACTTT; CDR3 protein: CASSLLSGQGGVPLHF
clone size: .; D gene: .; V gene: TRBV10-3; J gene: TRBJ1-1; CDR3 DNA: TGTGCCATCAGTGAGTCGAGTGAAGCTTTCTTT; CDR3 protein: CAISESSEAFF
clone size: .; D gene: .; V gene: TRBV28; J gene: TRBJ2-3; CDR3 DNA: TGTGCCACCGAGTTCCCAGGCAGGGCCACAGATACGCAGTATTTT; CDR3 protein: CATEFPGRATDTQYF
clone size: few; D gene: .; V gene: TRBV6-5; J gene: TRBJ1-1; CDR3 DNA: TGTGCCAGCAGTCCCCTGCGGGGTGAAGCTTTCTTT; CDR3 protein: CASSPLRGEAFF
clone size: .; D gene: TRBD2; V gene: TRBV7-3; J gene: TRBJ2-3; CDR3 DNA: TGTGCCAGCAGCCCAATAGCGGGGGGGCAAGATACGCAGTATTTT; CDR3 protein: CASSPIAGGQDTQYF
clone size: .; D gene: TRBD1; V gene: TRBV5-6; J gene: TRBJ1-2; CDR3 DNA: TGTGCCAGCAGCTCCCAGCAAGGGGGCCACACCTTC; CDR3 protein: CASSSQQGGHTF
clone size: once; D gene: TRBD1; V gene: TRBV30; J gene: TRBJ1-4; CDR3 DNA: TGTGCCTGGATTCGGCCAGGGGGAGATGAAAAACTGTTTTTT; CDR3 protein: CAWIRPGGDEKLFF
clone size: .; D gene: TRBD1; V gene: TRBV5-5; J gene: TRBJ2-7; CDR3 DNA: TGTGCCAGCAGCTTGGGGACAGGGGTCGGCGAGCAGTACTTC; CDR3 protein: CASSLGTGVGEQYF
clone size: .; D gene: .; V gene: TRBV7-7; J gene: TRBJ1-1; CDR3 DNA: TGTGCTAGCAGCCTCCTAAGCGGCACTGAAGCTTTCTTT; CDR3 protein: CASSLLSGTEAFF
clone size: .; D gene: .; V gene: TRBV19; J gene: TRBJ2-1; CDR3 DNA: TGTGCCAGTATGTTTGGCGGGCGAAATTCCTACAATGAGCAGTTCTTC; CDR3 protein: CASMFGGRNSYNEQFF
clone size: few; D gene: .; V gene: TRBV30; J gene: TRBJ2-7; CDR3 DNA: TGTGCCTGGAGGCAGGACTACTCCTACGAGCAGTACTTC; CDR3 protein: CAWRQDYSYEQYF
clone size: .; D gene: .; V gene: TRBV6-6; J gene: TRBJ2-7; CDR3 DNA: TGTGCCAGCAGTTACCGGAGGGGGGAGGGGGAGCAGTACTTC; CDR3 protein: CASSYRRGEGEQYF
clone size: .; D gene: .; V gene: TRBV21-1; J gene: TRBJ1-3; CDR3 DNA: TGTGCCAGCAGCAAATTCCGGAGCTCTGGAAACACCATATATTTT; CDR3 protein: CASSKFRSSGNTIYF
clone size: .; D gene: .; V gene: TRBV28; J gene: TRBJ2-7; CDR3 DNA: TGTGCCAGCAGTTTTATGGGGGGATCTGGGGAGCAGTACTTC; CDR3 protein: CASSFMGGSGEQYF
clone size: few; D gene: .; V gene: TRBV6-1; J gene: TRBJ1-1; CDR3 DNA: TGTGCCAGCAATAGCCTGAAGAACACTGAAGCTTTCTTT; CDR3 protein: CASNSLKNTEAFF
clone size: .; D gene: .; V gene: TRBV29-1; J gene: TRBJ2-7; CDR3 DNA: TGCAGCGGCGGTGGGGGCTATTTTTTC; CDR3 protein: CSGGGGYFF